The rows below give T cell receptor beta chains drawn from one sample of a study of CD8 T cells in ankylosing spondylitis. TCRdb reprocessed the 5' RACE reads via MiXCR and lists one record per CDR3 protein. Seen here are roughly 470,000 distinct CDR3 sequences, about 24% observed once, and the top ten hold under 0.9%. Sequencing was carried out using blood, either unsorted or a sorted T cell fraction (not recorded which). The source is a male donor with ankylosing spondylitis. Both conserved end residues are part of each CDR3. Fields, in order: J gene, D gene, clone size, V gene, CDR3 length, CDR3 protein, CDR3 DNA. D genes are given only for firm matches. Part of the rows lack a size; the others show once, few, many or a class for expanded clones.

j_gene: TRBJ1-1; d_gene: NA; abundance: few; v_gene: TRBV7-2; len: 15; CDR3aa: CASSIMRMMNTEAFF; CDR3nt: TGTGCCAGCAGCATAATGCGGATGATGAACACTGAAGCTTTCTTT
j_gene: TRBJ1-2; d_gene: TRBD1; abundance: few; v_gene: TRBV20-1; len: 14; CDR3aa: CSASRDRVVAGYTF; CDR3nt: TGCAGTGCTAGTCGGGACAGGGTGGTGGCTGGCTACACCTTC
j_gene: TRBJ1-2; d_gene: NA; abundance: few; v_gene: TRBV6-1; len: 13; CDR3aa: CASSEMGGWGYTF; CDR3nt: TGTGCCAGCAGTGAAATGGGTGGCTGGGGCTACACCTTC
j_gene: TRBJ2-1; d_gene: TRBD2; abundance: few; v_gene: TRBV5-6; len: 19; CDR3aa: CASSGGTSGSRGFYNEQFF; CDR3nt: TGTGCCAGCAGCGGCGGGACTAGCGGCTCGAGAGGGTTTTACAATGAGCAGTTCTTC
j_gene: TRBJ2-1; d_gene: NA; abundance: NA; v_gene: TRBV5-1; len: 16; CDR3aa: CASSSVGSGVLNEQFF; CDR3nt: TGCGCCAGCAGCTCCGTGGGTTCGGGGGTACTCAATGAGCAGTTCTTC
j_gene: TRBJ2-2; d_gene: NA; abundance: NA; v_gene: TRBV11-3; len: 16; CDR3aa: CASSLSTTTNTGELFF; CDR3nt: TGTGCCAGCAGCTTATCGACTACAACGAACACCGGGGAGCTGTTTTTT
j_gene: TRBJ1-1; d_gene: NA; abundance: NA; v_gene: TRBV4-2; len: 14; CDR3aa: CASSQEDKNTEAFF; CDR3nt: TGTGCCAGCAGCCAAGAAGATAAGAACACTGAAGCTTTCTTT
j_gene: TRBJ2-4; d_gene: TRBD2; abundance: NA; v_gene: TRBV5-1; len: 13; CDR3aa: CASSLGRGDIQYF; CDR3nt: TGCGCCAGCAGCTTGGGACGGGGGGACATTCAGTACTTC
j_gene: TRBJ1-2; d_gene: TRBD1; abundance: few; v_gene: TRBV18; len: 17; CDR3aa: CASSPPNRQGGNYGYTF; CDR3nt: TGTGCCAGCTCACCTCCTAATCGACAGGGAGGGAACTATGGCTACACCTTC
j_gene: TRBJ1-6; d_gene: NA; abundance: NA; v_gene: TRBV10-2; len: 15; CDR3aa: CASSSLGRGESPLHF; CDR3nt: TGCGCCAGCAGTTCCTTGGGCAGGGGTGAATCACCCCTCCACTTT
j_gene: TRBJ1-6; d_gene: NA; abundance: NA; v_gene: TRBV6-1; len: 17; CDR3aa: CASSDPETSSYNSPLHF; CDR3nt: TGTGCCAGCAGTGACCCAGAAACGAGCTCCTATAATTCACCCCTCCACTTT
j_gene: TRBJ2-5; d_gene: NA; abundance: NA; v_gene: TRBV29-1; len: 12; CDR3aa: CSVGGAGETQYF; CDR3nt: TGCAGCGTTGGTGGAGCGGGAGAGACCCAGTACTTC
j_gene: TRBJ1-4; d_gene: TRBD1; abundance: NA; v_gene: TRBV10-2; len: 14; CDR3aa: CASSSGTGEEKLFF; CDR3nt: TGCGCCAGCAGCTCCGGGACAGGGGAAGAAAAACTGTTTTTT
j_gene: TRBJ2-1; d_gene: TRBD2; abundance: few; v_gene: TRBV9; len: 16; CDR3aa: CASSRGWGLGNNEQFF; CDR3nt: TGTGCCAGCAGTCGTGGTTGGGGACTAGGAAACAATGAGCAGTTCTTC
j_gene: TRBJ1-4; d_gene: TRBD1; abundance: NA; v_gene: TRBV24-1; len: 15; CDR3aa: CATSDPGQGGEKLFF; CDR3nt: TGTGCCACCAGTGACCCAGGACAGGGTGGTGAAAAACTGTTTTTT
j_gene: TRBJ2-4; d_gene: NA; abundance: NA; v_gene: TRBV3-1; len: 14; CDR3aa: CASSHIGAKNIQYF; CDR3nt: TGTGCCAGCAGCCACATTGGGGCCAAAAACATTCAGTACTTC
j_gene: TRBJ2-3; d_gene: TRBD2; abundance: many; v_gene: TRBV25-1; len: 13; CDR3aa: CASTLAGVDTQYF; CDR3nt: TGTGCCAGCACACTAGCGGGAGTAGATACGCAGTATTTT
j_gene: TRBJ2-7; d_gene: NA; abundance: NA; v_gene: TRBV6-2/TRBV6-3; len: 13; CDR3aa: CASSRRNFYEQYF; CDR3nt: TGTGCCAGCAGCCGACGGAACTTCTACGAGCAGTACTTC
j_gene: TRBJ2-7; d_gene: NA; abundance: few; v_gene: TRBV18; len: 13; CDR3aa: CASSPRLAEEQYF; CDR3nt: TGTGCCAGCTCACCACGGCTAGCTGAGGAGCAGTACTTC
j_gene: TRBJ2-3; d_gene: NA; abundance: few; v_gene: TRBV29-1; len: 14; CDR3aa: CSVEDSLGTDTQYF; CDR3nt: TGCAGCGTTGAAGATAGCCTAGGCACAGATACGCAGTATTTT
j_gene: TRBJ1-5; d_gene: NA; abundance: NA; v_gene: TRBV20-1; len: 14; CDR3aa: CSARGGSFNQPQHF; CDR3nt: TGCAGTGCTAGAGGAGGCAGTTTTAATCAGCCCCAGCATTTT
j_gene: TRBJ1-5; d_gene: NA; abundance: few; v_gene: TRBV2; len: 13; CDR3aa: CASNPGSNQPQHF; CDR3nt: TGTGCCAGCAACCCAGGGAGCAATCAGCCCCAGCATTTT
j_gene: TRBJ2-4; d_gene: NA; abundance: NA; v_gene: TRBV24-1; len: 15; CDR3aa: CATSDSGEAKNIQYF; CDR3nt: TGTGCCACCAGTGACTCTGGGGAAGCCAAAAACATTCAGTACTTC
j_gene: TRBJ2-7; d_gene: NA; abundance: NA; v_gene: TRBV6-1; len: 15; CDR3aa: CASGNGAKGRYEQYF; CDR3nt: TGTGCCAGCGGGAACGGGGCAAAGGGGCGCTACGAGCAGTACTTC
j_gene: TRBJ1-5; d_gene: NA; abundance: NA; v_gene: TRBV12-3/TRBV12-4; len: 15; CDR3aa: CASTRAGADNQPQHF; CDR3nt: TGTGCCAGCACTAGGGCCGGGGCGGACAATCAGCCCCAGCATTTT
j_gene: TRBJ2-1; d_gene: NA; abundance: NA; v_gene: TRBV11-3; len: 12; CDR3aa: CASSPALGEQFF; CDR3nt: TGTGCCAGCAGCCCGGCCTTGGGTGAGCAGTTCTTC
j_gene: TRBJ1-1; d_gene: NA; abundance: NA; v_gene: TRBV7-2; len: 14; CDR3aa: CASSLGLPGTEAFF; CDR3nt: TGTGCCAGCAGCTTAGGACTCCCCGGAACTGAAGCTTTCTTT
j_gene: TRBJ2-1; d_gene: NA; abundance: many; v_gene: TRBV29-1; len: 13; CDR3aa: CSVAVPGLNEQFF; CDR3nt: TGCAGCGTTGCAGTCCCGGGACTCAATGAGCAGTTCTTC